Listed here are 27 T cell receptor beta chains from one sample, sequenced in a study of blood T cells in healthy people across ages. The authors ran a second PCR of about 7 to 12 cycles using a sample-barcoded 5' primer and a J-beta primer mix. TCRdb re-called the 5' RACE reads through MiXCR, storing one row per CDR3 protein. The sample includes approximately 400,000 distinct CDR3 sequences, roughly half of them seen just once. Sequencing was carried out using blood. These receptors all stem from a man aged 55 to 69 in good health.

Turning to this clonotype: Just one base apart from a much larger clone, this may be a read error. The CDR3 is CASSQATSGVEQFF. The CDR3 DNA follows: TGTGCCAGCAGCCAAGCGACCAGCGGCGTGGAGCAGTTCTTC. The chain couples TRBV14 to TRBJ2-1, with D tentatively TRBD2 (5 bases). Germline V gene data show CDR1 as SGHDN and CDR2 as FVKESK. This CDR3 region has 14 residues. Trimming cost V 1 base and J 10 bases, with 14 bases left between them. The complete variable domain, with remaining parts taken from reference TRBV14 and TRBJ2-1, reads EAGVTQFPSHSVIEKGQTVTLRCDPISGHDNLYWYRRVMGKEIKFLLHFVKESKQDESGMPNNRFLAERTGGTYSTLKVQPAELEDSGVYFCASSQATSGVEQFFGPGTRLTVL.

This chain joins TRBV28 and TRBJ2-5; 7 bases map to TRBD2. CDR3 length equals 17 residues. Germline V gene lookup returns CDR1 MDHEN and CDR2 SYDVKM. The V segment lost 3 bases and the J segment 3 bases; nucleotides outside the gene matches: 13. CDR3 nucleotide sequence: TGTGCCAGCAGTTTTGGGCTAGCGGAAATTAAAAAAGAGACCCAGTACTTC. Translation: CASSFGLAEIKKETQYF.

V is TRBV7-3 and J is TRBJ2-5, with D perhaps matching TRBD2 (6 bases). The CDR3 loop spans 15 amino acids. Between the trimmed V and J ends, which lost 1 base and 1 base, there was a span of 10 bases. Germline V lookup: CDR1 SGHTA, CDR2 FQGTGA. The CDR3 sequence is CASSLNGGAQETQYF. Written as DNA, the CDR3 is TGTGCCAGCAGCTTAAACGGGGGAGCCCAAGAGACCCAGTACTTC.

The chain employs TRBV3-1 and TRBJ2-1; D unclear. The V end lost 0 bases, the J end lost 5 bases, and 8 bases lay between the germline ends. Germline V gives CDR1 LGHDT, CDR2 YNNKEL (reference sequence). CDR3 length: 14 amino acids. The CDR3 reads CASSQDPGNNEQFF. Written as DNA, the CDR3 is TGTGCCAGCAGCCAAGATCCTGGAAACAATGAGCAGTTCTTC.

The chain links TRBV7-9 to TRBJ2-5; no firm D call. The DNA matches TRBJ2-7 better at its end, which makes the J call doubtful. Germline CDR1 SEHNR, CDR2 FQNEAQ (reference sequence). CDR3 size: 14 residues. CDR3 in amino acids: CASSAPGRRDEQYF. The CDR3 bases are TGTGCCAGCAGCGCCCCCGGACGTCGCGACGAGCAGTACTTC.

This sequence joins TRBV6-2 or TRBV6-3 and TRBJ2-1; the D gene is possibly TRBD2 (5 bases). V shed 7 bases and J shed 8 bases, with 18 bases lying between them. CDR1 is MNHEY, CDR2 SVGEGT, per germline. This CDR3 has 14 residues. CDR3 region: CASTEGAEVDEQFF. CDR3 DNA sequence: TGTGCCAGCACCGAGGGTGCTGAGGTCGATGAGCAGTTCTTC.

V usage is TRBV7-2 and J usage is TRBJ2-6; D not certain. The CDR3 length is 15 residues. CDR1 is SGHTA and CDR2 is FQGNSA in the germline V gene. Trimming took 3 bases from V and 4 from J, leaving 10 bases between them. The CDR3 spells CASSFLSAGANVLTF. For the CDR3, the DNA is TGTGCCAGCAGCTTTCTCTCCGCCGGGGCCAACGTCCTGACTTTC.

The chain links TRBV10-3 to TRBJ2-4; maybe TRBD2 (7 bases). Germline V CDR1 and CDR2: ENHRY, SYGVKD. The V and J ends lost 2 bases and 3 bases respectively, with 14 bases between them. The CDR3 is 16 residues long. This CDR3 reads CAISEEGGQVKNIQYF. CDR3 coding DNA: TGTGCCATCAGTGAGGAGGGGGGGCAGGTCAAAAACATTCAGTACTTC.

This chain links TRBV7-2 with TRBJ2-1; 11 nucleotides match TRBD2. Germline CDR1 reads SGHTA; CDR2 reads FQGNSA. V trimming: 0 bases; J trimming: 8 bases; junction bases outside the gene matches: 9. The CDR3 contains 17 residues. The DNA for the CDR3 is TGTGCCAGCAGCTTAGCTGCTGGTAGCGGGAGGGGGTATGAGCAGTTCTTC. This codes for CASSLAAGSGRGYEQFF.

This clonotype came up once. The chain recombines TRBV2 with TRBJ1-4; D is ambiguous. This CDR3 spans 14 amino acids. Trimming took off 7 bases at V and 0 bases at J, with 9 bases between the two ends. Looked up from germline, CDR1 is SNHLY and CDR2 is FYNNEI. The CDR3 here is CASKLVATNEKLFF. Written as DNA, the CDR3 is TGTGCCAGCAAATTAGTTGCAACTAATGAAAAACTGTTTTTT.

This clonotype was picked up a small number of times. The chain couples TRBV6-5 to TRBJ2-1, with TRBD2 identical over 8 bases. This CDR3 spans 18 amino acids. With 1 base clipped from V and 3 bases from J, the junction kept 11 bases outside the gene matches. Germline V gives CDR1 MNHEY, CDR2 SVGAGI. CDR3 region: CASSYYTLGLADYNEQFF. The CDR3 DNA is TGTGCCAGCAGTTACTATACCCTAGGACTAGCAGACTACAATGAGCAGTTCTTC.

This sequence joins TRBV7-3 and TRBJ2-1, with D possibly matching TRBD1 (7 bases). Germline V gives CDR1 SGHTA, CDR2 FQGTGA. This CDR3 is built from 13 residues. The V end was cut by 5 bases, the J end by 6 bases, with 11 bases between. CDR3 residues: CASSGQGGNEQFF. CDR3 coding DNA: TGTGCCAGCAGCGGCCAGGGGGGCAATGAGCAGTTCTTC. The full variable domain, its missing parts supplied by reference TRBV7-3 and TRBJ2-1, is GAGVSQTPSNKVTEKGKYVELRCDPISGHTALYWYRQSLGQGPEFLIYFQGTGAADDSGLPNDRFFAVRPEGSVSTLKIQRTERGDSAVYLCASSGQGGNEQFFGPGTRLTVL.

The CDR3 sequence: CSVGLSGKGIEQFF. The CDR3 coding sequence is TGCAGCGTTGGCCTTAGCGGGAAAGGGATTGAGCAGTTCTTC. The chain employs TRBV29-1 and TRBJ2-1, with 8 bases matching TRBD2. J gave up 9 bases and V 4 bases, and 11 bases lay outside the gene matches. CDR1 SQVTM and CDR2 ANQGSEA come from the germline V gene. CDR3 size: 14 residues.

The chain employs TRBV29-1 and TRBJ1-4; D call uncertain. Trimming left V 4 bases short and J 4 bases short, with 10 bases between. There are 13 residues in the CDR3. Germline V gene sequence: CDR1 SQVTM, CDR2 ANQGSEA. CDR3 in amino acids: CSVATTLNEKLFF. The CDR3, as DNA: TGCAGCGTTGCCACAACCCTTAATGAAAAACTGTTTTTT.

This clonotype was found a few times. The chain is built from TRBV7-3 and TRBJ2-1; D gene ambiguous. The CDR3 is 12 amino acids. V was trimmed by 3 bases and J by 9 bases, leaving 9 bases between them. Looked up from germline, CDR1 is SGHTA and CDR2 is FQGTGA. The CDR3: CASSLQGREQFF. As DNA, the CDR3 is TGTGCCAGCAGCTTGCAAGGACGTGAGCAGTTCTTC. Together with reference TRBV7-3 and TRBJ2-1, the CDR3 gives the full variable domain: GAGVSQTPSNKVTEKGKYVELRCDPISGHTALYWYRQSLGQGPEFLIYFQGTGAADDSGLPNDRFFAVRPEGSVSTLKIQRTERGDSAVYLCASSLQGREQFFGPGTRLTVL.

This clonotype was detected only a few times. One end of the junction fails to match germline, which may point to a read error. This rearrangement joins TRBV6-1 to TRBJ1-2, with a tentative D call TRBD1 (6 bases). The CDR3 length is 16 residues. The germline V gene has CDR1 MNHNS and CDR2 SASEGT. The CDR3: CASSKAAGAGNYGYTF. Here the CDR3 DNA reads TGTGCCAGCAGTAAAGCTGCAGGGGCGGGGAACTATGGCTACACCTTC.

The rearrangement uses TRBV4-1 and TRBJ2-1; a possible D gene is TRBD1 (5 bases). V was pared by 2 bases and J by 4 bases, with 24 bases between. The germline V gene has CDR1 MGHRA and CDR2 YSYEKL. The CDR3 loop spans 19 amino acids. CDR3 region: CASSQLPDTSRPIYNEQFF. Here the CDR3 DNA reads TGCGCCAGCAGCCAACTCCCGGACACTTCACGGCCTATTTACAATGAGCAGTTCTTC.

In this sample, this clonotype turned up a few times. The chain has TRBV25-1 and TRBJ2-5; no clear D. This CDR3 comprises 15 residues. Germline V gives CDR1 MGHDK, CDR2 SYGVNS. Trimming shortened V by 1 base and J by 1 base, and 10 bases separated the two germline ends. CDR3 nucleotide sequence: TGTGCCAGCAGTGAATGGAGTGGGCCCCAAGAGACCCAGTACTTC. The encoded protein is CASSEWSGPQETQYF.

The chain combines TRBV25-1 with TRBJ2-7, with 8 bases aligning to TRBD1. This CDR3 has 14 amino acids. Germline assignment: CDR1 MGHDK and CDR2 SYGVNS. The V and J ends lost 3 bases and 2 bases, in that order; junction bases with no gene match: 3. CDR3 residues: CASSDEQGAYEQYF. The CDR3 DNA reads TGTGCCAGCAGTGATGAACAGGGGGCCTACGAGCAGTACTTC.

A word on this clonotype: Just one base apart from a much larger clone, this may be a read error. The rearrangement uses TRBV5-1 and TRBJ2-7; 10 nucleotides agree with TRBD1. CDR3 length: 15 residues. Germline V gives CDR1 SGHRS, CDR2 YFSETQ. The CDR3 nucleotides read TGCGCCGGCAGCCTCGGGACAGGGGAGGTCTACGAGCAGTACTTC. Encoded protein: CAGSLGTGEVYEQYF.

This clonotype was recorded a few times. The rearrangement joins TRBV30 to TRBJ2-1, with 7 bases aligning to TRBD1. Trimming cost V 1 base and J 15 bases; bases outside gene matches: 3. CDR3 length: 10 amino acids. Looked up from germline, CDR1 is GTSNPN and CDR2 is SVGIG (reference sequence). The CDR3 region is CAWSATGLFF. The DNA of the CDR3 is TGTGCCTGGAGTGCGACAGGGTTGTTCTTC.

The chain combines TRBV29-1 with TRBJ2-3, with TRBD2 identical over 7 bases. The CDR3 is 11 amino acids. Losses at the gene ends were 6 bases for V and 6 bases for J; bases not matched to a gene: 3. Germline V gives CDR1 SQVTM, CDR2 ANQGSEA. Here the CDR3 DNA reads TGCAGCGTGGGGAGGGGCGATACGCAGTATTTT. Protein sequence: CSVGRGDTQYF.

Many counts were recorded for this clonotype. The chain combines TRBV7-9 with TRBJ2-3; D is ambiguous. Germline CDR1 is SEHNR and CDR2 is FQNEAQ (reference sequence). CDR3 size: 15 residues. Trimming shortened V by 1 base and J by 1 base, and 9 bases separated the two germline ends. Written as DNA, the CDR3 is TGTGCCAGCAGCTTAGAGCTAAGAGGCACAGATACGCAGTATTTT. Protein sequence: CASSLELRGTDTQYF.

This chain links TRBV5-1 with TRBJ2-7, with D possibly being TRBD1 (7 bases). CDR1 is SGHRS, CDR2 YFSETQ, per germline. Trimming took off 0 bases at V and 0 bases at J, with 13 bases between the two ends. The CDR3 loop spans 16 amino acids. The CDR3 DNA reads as TGCGCCAGCAGCTTGGAGAGCCAGGGGGGCTCCTACGAGCAGTACTTC. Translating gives CASSLESQGGSYEQYF.

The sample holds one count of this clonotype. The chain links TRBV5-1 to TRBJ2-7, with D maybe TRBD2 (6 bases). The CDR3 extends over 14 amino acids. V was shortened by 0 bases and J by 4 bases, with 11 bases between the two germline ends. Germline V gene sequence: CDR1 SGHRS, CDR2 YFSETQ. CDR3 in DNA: TGCGCCAGCAGCTTGGCCCCGGGGGAGTACGAGCAGTACTTC. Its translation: CASSLAPGEYEQYF.

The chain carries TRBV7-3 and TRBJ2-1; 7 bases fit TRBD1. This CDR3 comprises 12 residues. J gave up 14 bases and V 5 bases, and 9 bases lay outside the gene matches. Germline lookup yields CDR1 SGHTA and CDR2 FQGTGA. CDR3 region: CASSPNRGPEFF. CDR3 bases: TGTGCCAGCAGCCCCAACAGGGGCCCAGAGTTCTTC.

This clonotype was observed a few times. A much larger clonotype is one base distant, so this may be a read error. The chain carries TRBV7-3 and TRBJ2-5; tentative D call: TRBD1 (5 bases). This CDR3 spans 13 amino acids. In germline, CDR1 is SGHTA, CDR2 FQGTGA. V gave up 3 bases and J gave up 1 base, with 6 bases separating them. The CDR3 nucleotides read TGTGCCAGCAGCTTCAGGGCCCAAGAGACCCAGTACTTC. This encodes CASSFRAQETQYF.